Below are 19 T cell receptor beta chains sequenced from a single sample in a study of a mutant IDH1 vaccine in newly diagnosed glioma. Assay: immunoSEQ multiplex PCR; the TCRdb copy retains only in-frame clones and omits some. The sample contains 35,000 to 50,000 clones, roughly 90% of which appear only once. Indicated time point: week 23, last vaccination. Each vaccine dose was 300 ug of mutant IDH1 20-mer peptide, with topical imiquimod. These receptors' antigens are unknown. Sequences were derived from PBMCs, sampled from a glioma patient whose treatment included an IDH1 peptide vaccine. The receptors stem from a man in his fifties or sixties with glioma.

V and J are TRBV2 and TRBJ2-7; maybe TRBD1 (6 bases). From germline, CDR1 is SNHLY and CDR2 FYNNEI. V was pared by 7 bases and J by 5 bases, with 12 bases between. The CDR3 is 12 amino acids. Here the CDR3 DNA reads TGTGCCAGCACCCCGGGACAAGACGAGCAGTACTTC. It is translated as CASTPGQDEQYF.

The V gene is TRBV27, the J gene TRBJ1-2, with 7 nucleotides matching TRBD1. Losses at the gene ends were 8 bases for V and 4 bases for J; bases not matched to a gene: 13. Germline V CDR1 and CDR2: MNHEY, SMNVEV (reference sequence). The CDR3 has 15 residues. The DNA for the CDR3 is TGTGCCAGCTGGGGGGGCAGGGGGATCGCCTATGGCTACACCTTC. This gives the protein CASWGGRGIAYGYTF.

This sequence joins TRBV11-2 and TRBJ2-5; the D gene is possibly TRBD2 (5 bases). The CDR3 consists of 14 residues. In germline, CDR1 is SGHAT, CDR2 FQNNGV. Trimming pared 5 bases from V and 5 bases from J, leaving 15 bases between. The CDR3 reads CASSRPGGRETQYF. Here the CDR3 DNA reads TGTGCCAGCAGCCGACCCGGCGGGCGGGAGACCCAGTACTTC. The full variable domain, rest sourced from reference TRBV11-2 and TRBJ2-5, is EAGVAQSPRYKIIEKRQSVAFWCNPISGHATLYWYQQILGQGPKLLIQFQNNGVVDDSQLPKDRFSAERLKGVDSTLKIQPAKLEDSAVYLCASSRPGGRETQYFGPGTRLLVL.

This sequence joins TRBV4-1 and TRBJ2-1; 9 bases fit TRBD2. There are 14 residues in the CDR3. Germline assignment: CDR1 MGHRA and CDR2 YSYEKL. V shed 4 bases and J 5 bases; nucleotides not matched to a gene: 3. The CDR3 region is CASSPPSGDNEQFF. CDR3 in DNA: TGCGCCAGCAGCCCGCCTAGCGGGGACAATGAGCAGTTCTTC.

This chain joins TRBV9 and TRBJ1-1; D ambiguous. The length of the CDR3 is 16 residues. Germline lookup yields CDR1 SGDLS and CDR2 YYNGEE. V lost 0 bases and J lost 1, with 13 bases in between. The CDR3 DNA sequence: TGTGCCAGCAGCGTAGGGGTATTAGAGTCGAACACTGAAGCTTTCTTT. Amino acid sequence: CASSVGVLESNTEAFF.

The CDR3 here is CARLRTAPQETQYF. CDR3 bases: TGCGCCAGATTACGGACAGCACCACAAGAGACCCAGTACTTC. This sequence joins TRBV10-2 and TRBJ2-5; TRBD1 is a possible D gene (6 bases). The CDR3 covers 14 residues. Germline V lookup: CDR1 WSHSY, CDR2 SAAADI. V was clipped by 9 bases and J by 2 bases, with 16 bases between them.

The chain combines TRBV6-1 with TRBJ1-1; perhaps TRBD1 as D (6 bases). CDR3 length: 13 amino acids. The germline CDR1 and CDR2 sequences are MNHNS and SASEGT. Trimming stripped 6 bases from V and 5 bases from J, with 13 bases between. For the CDR3, the DNA is TGTGCCAGCAGGGACGGGACACGAACTGAAGCTTTCTTT. The encoded protein is CASRDGTRTEAFF.

By frequency in the sample, this clone is large. One end of the junction fails to match germline, which may point to a read error. The chain couples TRBV27 to TRBJ2-1; 9 nucleotides agree with TRBD2. CDR3 length: 13 residues. Germline lookup yields CDR1 MNHEY and CDR2 SMNVEV (reference sequence). The CDR3 DNA follows: TGTGCCAGCACCCAATTTGCGGGAGGGCCAATGATCTTC. The encoded protein is CASTQFAGGPMIF.

V is TRBV2 and J is TRBJ1-1; 8 bases match TRBD1. The CDR3 runs to 14 residues. CDR1 and CDR2 (germline): SNHLY, FYNNEI. The ends lost 6 bases at V and 5 bases at J; junction bases unmatched: 8. This CDR3 reads CASRDRVEGTEAFF. The CDR3 nucleotides read TGTGCCAGCAGGGACAGGGTGGAGGGAACTGAAGCTTTCTTT.

This rearrangement joins TRBV27 to TRBJ2-5; tentatively, D is TRBD2 (5 bases). CDR1 and CDR2 (germline): MNHEY, SMNVEV (reference sequence). This CDR3 comprises 14 residues. V was clipped by 2 bases and J by 5 bases, with 12 bases between them. CDR3 loop: CASSLDYRGETQYF. The CDR3 region has the DNA TGTGCCAGCAGTTTAGATTACAGAGGGGAGACCCAGTACTTC.

The V call is TRBV13, the J call TRBJ2-5, with D tentatively TRBD1 or TRBD2 (6 bases each). Germline CDR1 PRHDT, CDR2 FYEKMQ (reference sequence). The V end lost 0 bases, the J end lost 5 bases, and 13 bases lay between the germline ends. This CDR3 has 15 amino acids. As DNA, the CDR3 is TGTGCCAGCAGCTTAGGGAAGGGGGGTGAGGAGACCCAGTACTTC. Its protein is CASSLGKGGEETQYF.

The rearrangement joins TRBV2 to TRBJ2-7; TRBD1 aligns across 8 bases. V gave up 4 bases and J gave up 0 bases; unmatched junction bases: 5. CDR3 size: 15 residues. Per germline, CDR1 SNHLY and CDR2 FYNNEI. The CDR3 nucleotides are TGTGCCAGCAGTGTGGCAGGGGGCAGCTCCTACGAGCAGTACTTC. Amino acids: CASSVAGGSSYEQYF.

The chain recombines TRBV7-9 with TRBJ1-4, with no clear D. This CDR3 has 15 amino acids. The V gene's germline CDR1 is SEHNR and CDR2 FQNEAQ (reference sequence). V was cut by 1 base and J by 5 bases, with 11 bases left in between. CDR3 nucleotides: TGTGCCAGCAGCTTAGGGCAGAAGATGAATGAAAAACTGTTTTTT. This encodes CASSLGQKMNEKLFF.

The chain couples TRBV6-6 to TRBJ2-5, with D possibly being TRBD2 (6 bases). V gave up 2 bases and J gave up 5 bases, with 12 bases separating them. CDR3 length: 14 amino acids. Germline assignment: CDR1 MNHNY and CDR2 SVGAGI (reference sequence). CDR3 residues: CASSYLDSGETQYF. The CDR3 nucleotides are TGTGCCAGCAGTTACCTCGACAGCGGGGAGACCCAGTACTTC.

The gene calls are TRBV11-2 and TRBJ2-5, with D possibly TRBD2 on 6 matching bases. The CDR3 runs to 17 residues. Germline V lookup: CDR1 SGHAT, CDR2 FQNNGV. With 4 bases removed from V and 0 bases from J, the gap between germline ends came to 18 bases. The CDR3: CASSSLLHRDYQETQYF. DNA of the CDR3: TGTGCCAGCAGCTCCCTCCTCCACCGGGACTACCAAGAGACCCAGTACTTC.

The V gene is TRBV20-1, the J gene TRBJ2-1; a weak D match, TRBD2 (5 bases). The CDR3 loop spans 11 amino acids. The germline CDR1 and CDR2 sequences are DFQATT and SNEGSKA (reference sequence). The DNA of the CDR3 is TGCAGCCCCATCGGGAACAATGAGCAGTTCTTC. Its protein is CSPIGNNEQFF.

The rearrangement links TRBV2 to TRBJ2-5; 13 nucleotides agree with TRBD2. V lost 5 bases and J lost 4; bases outside the gene matches: 7. The CDR3 covers 16 residues. CDR1 and CDR2 from the germline V gene are SNHLY and FYNNEI. The CDR3 reads CASSLGLAGVRETQYF. CDR3 DNA: TGTGCCAGCAGTCTCGGACTAGCGGGAGTGCGAGAGACCCAGTACTTC. The full variable domain, its missing parts supplied by reference TRBV2 and TRBJ2-5, is EPEVTQTPSHQVTQMGQEVILRCVPISNHLYFYWYRQILGQKVEFLVSFYNNEISEKSEIFDDQFSVERPDGSNFTLKIRSTKLEDSAMYFCASSLGLAGVRETQYFGPGTRLLVL.

The chain links TRBV9 to TRBJ2-7; TRBD2 is a possible D gene (5 bases). V was shortened by 4 bases and J by 3 bases, with 11 bases between the two germline ends. Germline CDR1 and CDR2: SGDLS and YYNGEE. The CDR3 consists of 13 residues. CDR3 DNA: TGTGCCAGCAGCCCGTGGGAGAGCTACGAGCAGTACTTC. It codes for CASSPWESYEQYF.

The chain combines TRBV30 with TRBJ2-2; D gene ambiguous. The CDR3 length is 14 residues. Germline V gene sequence: CDR1 GTSNPN, CDR2 SVGIG (reference sequence). V shed 3 bases and J shed 3 bases, with 11 bases lying between them. Here the CDR3 DNA reads TGTGCCTGGAGGTGGGGTTACGACACCGGGGAGCTGTTTTTT. This sequence encodes CAWRWGYDTGELFF.